This TCR beta chain was captured by sequencing in a study of T cells in Graves' hyperthyroidism and ophthalmopathy. Study-level findings and limits: A model of 13 V-J pairs discriminated ophthalmopathy from stable hyperthyroidism.

With duration under 3 months, ophthalmopathy was active: Clinical Activity Score at least 3, NOSPECS at least 4. Exclusion followed for patients with uncontrolled infection, other autoimmune disease, pregnancy or lactation. On the basis of clinical symptoms, serum thyroxine and TRAb, thyroid ultrasound and orbital computed tomography, diagnoses were made. This clonotype showed up many times. Its matching antigen is unknown. Trimming left V 5 bases short and J 1 base short, with 14 bases between. Germline CDR1 reads DFQATT; CDR2 reads SNEGSKA (reference sequence). The CDR3 is 15 residues long. RNA transcripts gave rise to amplified TCR beta CDR3 regions. Primed by the HTBI set, a first-round RT-PCR was run on the TCR CDR3. TCRdb called the multiplex PCR reads again in MiXCR, with one record for every CDR3 protein. The repertoire holds 400,000 to 550,000 distinct CDR3 sequences, roughly a quarter seen once, with over 9% in the top ten.

Sequenced: blood. This receptor was identified in a woman in her 30s with Graves' ophthalmopathy. This sequence joins TRBV20-1 and TRBJ2-2; D could derive from TRBD1 or TRBD2 (5 bases each). The CDR3 DNA reads TGCAGTGCTCAAAAACCGGGACGGAACACCGGGGAGCTGTTTTTT. Its protein is CSAQKPGRNTGELFF.